This entry is about one T cell receptor beta chain. Clones were read by immunoSEQ multiplex PCR, and TCRdb kept only the in-frame ones, dropping some. The table includes about 8,400 clones, approximately 74% detected once. The V segment lost 0 bases and the J segment 4 bases; nucleotides outside the gene matches: 2. Germline assignment: CDR1 LGHNA and CDR2 YNFKEQ. The CDR3 extends over 16 amino acids. This entry is derived from a study of graft-versus-host responses after intestinal transplantation. From the graft tissue, intraepithelial and lamina propria lymphocytes were released through processing.

This chain joins TRBV4-2 and TRBJ2-2; 10 nucleotides line up with TRBD2. The sample in question was ileum tissue, obtained approximately 490 days after intestinal transplant. The receptor's source is a human patient who received an intestinal transplant, so some T cells may come from the graft donor. DNA of the CDR3: TGTGCCAGCAGCCAAGATTTAGCGGGAGGCACCGGGGAGCTGTTTTTT. Translated, it gives CASSQDLAGGTGELFF.